This entry describes one TCR beta chain. Patients from Seattle were sampled longitudinally, starting during active infection. These data belong to a study of blood T cell repertoires in COVID-19. Across the whole study: In each case, the material was cDNA or gDNA derived from T cells, B-cell-depleted T cells, or PBMCs.

Authors' methods: Amplification of reference gene primers provided the estimated nucleated cell counts. Sequenced by immunoSEQ multiplex PCR; TCRdb stores in-frame clones only, minus some. D and trimming come from the DNA, and the V and J calls and clone size come from that table. The profile covers about 200,000 clones, with just under 85% appearing a single time and around 0.93% taken by the ten largest. Material for sequencing was peripheral blood. The sequence derives from a man between 60 and 70 years old with COVID-19, enrolled during active disease.

CDR3: CASSYRTINTEAFF. CDR3 DNA sequence: TGCGCCAGCAGCTACAGGACAATAAACACTGAAGCTTTCTTT. V gene TRBV5-1 combines with J gene TRBJ1-1; TRBD1 might be the D (5 bases). V gave up 3 bases and J gave up 2 bases, with 11 bases separating them. This CDR3 spans 14 amino acids. Germline CDR1 reads SGHRS; CDR2 reads YFSETQ. Using reference TRBV5-1 and TRBJ1-1 for the parts outside the CDR3, the full variable domain is KAGVTQTPRYLIKTRGQQVTLSCSPISGHRSVSWYQQTPGQGLQFLFEYFSETQRNKGNFPGRFSGRQFSNSRSEMNVSTLELGDSALYLCASSYRTINTEAFFGQGTRLTVV.